This TCR beta chain was sequenced in a study of blood T cell repertoires in COVID-19 (dated by TCRdb to 2020 to 2022). The study in broad terms: Samples from collaborators originated in the United States, Italy and Spain and spanned both the acute and convalescent phases of COVID-19. HLA class I and class II types, where available, came from metadata supplied by the sample provider rather than from assay-based typing. The samples were drawn from two sources: the first 160 participants of the ongoing ImmuneRACE study, and some 1,300 subjects contributed by 6 global collaborators. Deeply sampled blood TCRbeta repertoires from subjects exposed to, actively infected with, or recovered from COVID-19 were included in the dataset. The repertoires were made available in a free public database intended to serve as a resource for research on the immune response to SARS-CoV-2. The prospective study material was composed of cDNA or gDNA derived from T cells, B-cell-depleted T cells, or PBMCs. The sample metadata nearly always contained a de-identified subject ID, COVID-19 status, age in years and sex.

For this chain, trimming is 5 bases at the V end and 10 bases at the J end, and the number of junction bases without a gene match is 9. CDR1 and CDR2 are read off the germline V gene (reference sequence) as MNHNY and SVGAGI. Its CDR3 holds 14 amino acids, cysteine through phenylalanine. Of all the DNA, just the CDR3 is kept, 42 bases in frame from base 1. The immunoSEQ Assay, a bias-controlled multiplex PCR, was used to amplify TCRbeta CDR3 regions from genomic DNA. For the original study's pipeline: The number of nucleated cells in each sample was estimated from the amplification of reference gene primers within the assay. Sequence reads were collapsed and filtered to measure the absolute abundance of every unique TCRbeta CDR3 rearrangement. For each sample, productive Simpson clonality was calculated as the square root of Simpson's diversity index over productive rearrangements. TCRdb obtained this table from immuneACCESS and retained in-frame rearrangements with V and J assigned. These tables miss some clones; where compared with another copy, unresolved V genes account for less than half of the shortfall, and the remainder is unexplained. V, J and clone size are those of that table, while D and trimming were read from the DNA. In this sample the table shows 350,000 to 400,000 clones, 75% to 90% of which occur a single time. The top ten clones comprise roughly 1% of the sample.

Summary of the overall study and its limitations: How much clinical and demographic metadata was included differed by source and by participant, and the metadata was provided uncurated.

On this clone: No antigen is known for it. There are no base qualities to consult, and no much larger clone falls within one base.

In the prospective study, participants were about 18 to 90 years old, resided in approximately 22 geographic areas of the United States, and were enrolled through a virtual design. To assign participants to cohorts, the prospective study relied on clinical history that participants themselves reported in a screening survey and a study questionnaire. Recovered participants in ImmuneRACE Cohort 3 were defined by two consecutive negative NP/OP PCR tests, clearance by a healthcare professional, or resolution of symptoms. In the prospective study, whole blood, serum and a nasopharyngeal or oropharyngeal swab were collected from each participant by mobile phlebotomists. Participants in the prospective study had the option to provide additional blood draws and questionnaires over a roughly 2-month period. Blood samples from the prospective study were shipped frozen or at room temperature prior to DNA extraction.

The TCR comes from a man aged 18-30 years who had recovered from COVID-19. The rearranged segments are TRBV6-6 and TRBJ2-1, and 9 junction bases match TRBD2. Sequenced: PBMCs or T cells enriched from blood (not recorded which). The nucleotide sequence is TGTGCCAGCAGTCAGGGGACTAGCTCAGGAGAGCAGTTCTTC. This codes for CASSQGTSSGEQFF.